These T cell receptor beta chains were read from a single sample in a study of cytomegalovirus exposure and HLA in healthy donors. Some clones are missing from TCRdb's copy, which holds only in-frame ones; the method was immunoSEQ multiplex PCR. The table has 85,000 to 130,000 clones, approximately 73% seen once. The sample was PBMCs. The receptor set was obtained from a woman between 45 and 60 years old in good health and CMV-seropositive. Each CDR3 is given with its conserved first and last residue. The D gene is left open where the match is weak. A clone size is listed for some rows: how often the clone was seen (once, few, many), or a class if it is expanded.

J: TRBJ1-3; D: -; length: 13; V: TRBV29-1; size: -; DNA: TGCAGCGTTGAGCGGGGGGATGGAAACACCATATATTTT; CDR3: CSVERGDGNTIYF
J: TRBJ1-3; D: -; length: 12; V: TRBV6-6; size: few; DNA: TGTGCCAGCAGTCGCCCGAGGAACACCATATATTTT; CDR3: CASSRPRNTIYF
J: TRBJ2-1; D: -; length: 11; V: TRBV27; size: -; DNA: TGTGCCAGCAGGATGACAAATGAGCAGTTCTTC; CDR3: CASRMTNEQFF
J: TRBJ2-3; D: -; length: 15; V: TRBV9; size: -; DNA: TGTGCCAGCAGCGTAACTAGGACTAGCACAGATACGCAGTATTTT; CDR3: CASSVTRTSTDTQYF
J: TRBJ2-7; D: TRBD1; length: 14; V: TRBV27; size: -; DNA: TGTGCCAGCAGTCGGACAGGCTTCTCCTACGAGCAGTACTTC; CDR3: CASSRTGFSYEQYF
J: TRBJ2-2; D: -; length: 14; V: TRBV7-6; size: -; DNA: TGTGCCAGCAGCTTAGCGACAGCGACCGGGGAGCTGTTTTTT; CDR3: CASSLATATGELFF
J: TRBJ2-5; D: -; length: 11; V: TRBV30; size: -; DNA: TGTGCCTGGAGTTCCGCGGAGACCCAGTACTTC; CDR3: CAWSSAETQYF
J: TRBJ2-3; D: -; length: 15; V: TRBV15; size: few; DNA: TGTGCCACCAGCAGAGCAGAGGATTACACAGATACGCAGTATTTT; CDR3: CATSRAEDYTDTQYF
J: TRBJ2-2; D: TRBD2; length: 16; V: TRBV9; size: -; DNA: TGTGCCAGCAGCGTCACTAGCGGGAGGGCTTCCGGGGAGCTGTTTTTT; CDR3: CASSVTSGRASGELFF
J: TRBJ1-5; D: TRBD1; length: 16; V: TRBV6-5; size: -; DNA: TGTGCCAGCAGTTACGCCGGGACAGGGGGTACGGCGCCCCAGCATTTT; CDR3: CASSYAGTGGTAPQHF
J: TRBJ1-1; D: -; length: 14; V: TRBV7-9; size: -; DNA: TGTTCCAGCAGCTTAGAAGGGGCGAACACTGAAGCTTTCTTT; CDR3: CSSSLEGANTEAFF
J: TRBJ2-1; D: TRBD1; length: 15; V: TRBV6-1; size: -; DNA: TGTGCCAGCAGTGAAGTCAGGAGACAGGGGGATGAGCAGTTCTTC; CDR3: CASSEVRRQGDEQFF
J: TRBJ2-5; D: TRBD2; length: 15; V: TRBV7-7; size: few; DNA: TGTGCTAGCAGCCCGGCCGCTGGGGGGGAAGAGACCCAGTACTTC; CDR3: CASSPAAGGEETQYF
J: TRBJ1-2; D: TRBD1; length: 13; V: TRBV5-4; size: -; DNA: TGTGCCAGCAGCTCGGGACAGAGTTATGGCTACACCTTC; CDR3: CASSSGQSYGYTF
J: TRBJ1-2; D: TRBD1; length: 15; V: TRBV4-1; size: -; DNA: TGCGCCAGCAGCCAAGGGCCCAGGGGGTATTATGGCTACACCTTC; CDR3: CASSQGPRGYYGYTF
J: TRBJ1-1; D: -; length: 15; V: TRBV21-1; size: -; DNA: TGTGCCAGCAGCAAAGCTGAGCGTGGCAACACTGAAGCTTTCTTT; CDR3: CASSKAERGNTEAFF
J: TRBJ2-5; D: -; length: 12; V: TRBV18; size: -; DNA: TGTGCCAGCTCACCGTCAGGAGAGGGTCAGTACTTC; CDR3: CASSPSGEGQYF
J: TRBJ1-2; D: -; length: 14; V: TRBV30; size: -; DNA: TGTGCCTGGAGTACGGGGGGCGGTGGCTATGGCTACACCTTC; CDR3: CAWSTGGGGYGYTF
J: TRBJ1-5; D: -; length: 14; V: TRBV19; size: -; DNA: TGTGCCAGTAGTATAGGGTCGGGGGGTCAGCCCCAGCATTTT; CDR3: CASSIGSGGQPQHF
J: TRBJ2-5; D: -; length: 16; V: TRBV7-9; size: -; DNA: TGTGCCAGCAGTCACAGTTGGCGGGACGAAGCAAGGACCCAGTACTTC; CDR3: CASSHSWRDEARTQYF
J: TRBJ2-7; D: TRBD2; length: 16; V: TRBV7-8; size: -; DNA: TGTGCCAGCAGCTCTCTCCGGCGGGAGGGCAACTACGAGCAGTACTTC; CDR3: CASSSLRREGNYEQYF
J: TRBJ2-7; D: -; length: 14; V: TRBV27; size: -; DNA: TGTGCCACCTCCCGGAGACAGTACAACTACGAGCAGTACTTC; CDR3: CATSRRQYNYEQYF